This passage covers 22 T cell receptor beta chains from one sample sequenced in a study of early T cells in non-severe SARS-CoV-2 infection. TCRdb re-analysed the 5' RACE reads in MiXCR, keeping a single row per CDR3 protein. The table includes around 49,000 distinct CDR3 sequences, about 9.9% detected once. Sequenced: whole blood. The receptors stem from an adult who was a healthcare worker with PCR-confirmed SARS-CoV-2 infection or an uninfected control (not recorded which).

The V and J genes are TRBV7-2 and TRBJ2-3; D gene ambiguous. V lost 0 bases to trimming and J lost 2 bases, with 6 bases between them. This CDR3 comprises 14 residues. Germline V gene sequence: CDR1 SGHTA, CDR2 FQGNSA. The DNA for the CDR3 is TGTGCCAGCAGCTTAGCGGGAATCACAGATACGCAGTATTTT. Translating gives CASSLAGITDTQYF.

This clonotype has ten or more counts. The chain joins TRBV7-2 to TRBJ2-1, with TRBD2 matching over 8 bases. Germline trimming cut 4 bases from V and 4 bases from J; bases unmatched to any gene: 9. Germline V gives CDR1 SGHTA, CDR2 FQGNSA. This CDR3 region has 16 residues. This CDR3 is CASSSSGSSPYNEQFF. The CDR3 coding sequence is TGTGCCAGCAGCTCGAGCGGGAGCTCCCCTTACAATGAGCAGTTCTTC.

The rearrangement uses TRBV19 and TRBJ2-1; unclear D gene. V dropped 5 bases and J dropped 9 bases, with 5 bases sitting between them. The CDR3 covers 10 residues. The V gene's germline CDR1 is LNHDA and CDR2 SQIVND (reference sequence). CDR3 residues: CASSGSEQFF. As DNA, the CDR3 is TGTGCCAGTAGTGGGTCTGAGCAGTTCTTC.

This clonotype was seen ten or more times. The chain's CDR3 is CSARGGLTTNEKLFF. DNA for the CDR3: TGCAGTGCTAGGGGAGGACTCACAACTAATGAAAAACTGTTTTTT. J is TRBJ1-4 and V is TRBV20-1, with D uncertain. There are 15 residues in the CDR3. Germline V gene sequence: CDR1 DFQATT, CDR2 SNEGSKA (reference sequence). The V and J ends lost 3 bases and 0 bases respectively, with 11 bases between them.

This sequence joins TRBV6-6 and TRBJ2-3; 7 nucleotides match TRBD2. The CDR3 spans 15 residues. Germline CDR1 reads MNHNY; CDR2 reads SVGAGI (reference sequence). V shed 4 bases, J shed 4 bases, and the junction held 8 bases outside the gene matches. CDR3 sequence: CASSSRTRTSDTQYF. For the CDR3, the DNA is TGTGCCAGCAGTTCTAGGACTAGGACCTCAGATACGCAGTATTTT.

This clonotype was seen at least ten times. The chain joins TRBV29-1 to TRBJ2-1; D gene uncertain. This CDR3 is built from 14 residues. In germline, CDR1 is SQVTM, CDR2 ANQGSEA. Trimming took off 3 bases at V and 0 bases at J, with 9 bases between the two ends. The CDR3 region is CSVDASNSYNEQFF. In nucleotides, the CDR3 is TGCAGCGTTGATGCTTCCAACTCCTACAATGAGCAGTTCTTC.

This clonotype was counted many times. The rearrangement joins TRBV6-2 or TRBV6-3 to TRBJ1-1; D gene unclear. This CDR3 spans 12 amino acids. V was trimmed by 5 bases and J by 6 bases, leaving 10 bases between them. CDR1 is MNHEY and CDR2 is SVGEGT in the germline V gene. CDR3 sequence reads: CASSPRWSEAFF. The CDR3 bases are TGTGCCAGCAGTCCTCGATGGTCTGAAGCTTTCTTT.

In its sample, this clonotype was seen many times. V is TRBV28 and J is TRBJ1-1, with TRBD1 as a possible D gene (6 bases). The CDR3 has 15 residues. Deletions cut 0 bases from V and 4 bases from J, with 12 bases between. The germline gives CDR1 MDHEN, CDR2 SYDVKM. CDR3 DNA: TGTGCCAGCAGTTTATGGGACAGTAGACTCACTGAAGCTTTCTTT. As protein: CASSLWDSRLTEAFF.

This clonotype was observed many times. J is TRBJ2-7 and V is TRBV29-1, with TRBD2 matching over 7 bases. The germline V gene has CDR1 SQVTM and CDR2 ANQGSEA. The CDR3 spans 13 residues. J was trimmed by 7 bases and V by 4 bases; bases with no gene match: 10. The CDR3, as DNA: TGCAGCGTTGGCCTAGCGGACGGCTGGGAGCAGTACTTC. Translated: CSVGLADGWEQYF.

This clonotype was recorded a few times. The J gene is TRBJ1-4, the V gene TRBV29-1, with 7 bases aligning to TRBD1. The CDR3 is made up of 13 amino acids. CDR1 SQVTM and CDR2 ANQGSEA come from the germline V gene. V shed 5 bases, J shed 3 bases, and the junction held 3 bases outside the gene matches. CDR3 residues: CSVRQGSNEKLFF. CDR3 nucleotides: TGCAGCGTTCGACAGGGTTCTAATGAAAAACTGTTTTTT.

V is TRBV15 and J is TRBJ2-2, with D possibly called TRBD1 or TRBD2 (5 bases each). V was shortened by 4 bases and J by 2 bases, with 17 bases between the two germline ends. The CDR3 has 17 residues. Germline V gene sequence: CDR1 LNHNV, CDR2 YYDKDF (reference sequence). The CDR3 reads CATSTYPGTINTGELFF. The CDR3 DNA follows: TGTGCCACCAGCACCTATCCCGGGACCATTAACACCGGGGAGCTGTTTTTT.

This clonotype was recorded a few times. The chain combines TRBV4-1 with TRBJ2-7; the match to TRBD1 covers 10 bases. The length of the CDR3 is 15 residues. J lost 6 bases, V lost 0 bases, and 5 bases had no gene match. Germline CDR1 and CDR2: MGHRA and YSYEKL. The CDR3 spells CASSQDRDRGTEQYF. CDR3 coding DNA: TGCGCCAGCAGCCAAGACCGGGACAGGGGAACCGAGCAGTACTTC.

The sample holds many counts of this clonotype. This chain connects TRBV12-3 or TRBV12-4 to TRBJ2-1; TRBD2 might be the D (7 bases). The CDR3 contains 15 residues. V was trimmed by 6 bases and J by 2 bases, leaving 14 bases between them. The CDR3 DNA is TGTGCCAGCAGGGGTCGGGGGGCTGCCTACAATGAGCAGTTCTTC. It encodes CASRGRGAAYNEQFF.

V usage is TRBV6-1 and J usage is TRBJ2-1, with D maybe TRBD1 (6 bases). The V end lost 1 base, the J end lost 0 bases, and 13 bases lay between the germline ends. Germline V CDR1 and CDR2: MNHNS, SASEGT. CDR3 length: 17 amino acids. CDR3 in amino acids: CASSEVRTDVSYNEQFF. CDR3 coding DNA: TGTGCCAGCAGTGAAGTTAGGACAGACGTCTCCTACAATGAGCAGTTCTTC.

The V call is TRBV7-2, the J call TRBJ1-5, with TRBD1 matching over 8 bases. The CDR3 totals 15 residues. Germline-derived CDR1 and CDR2 are SGHTA and FQGNSA. J gave up 10 bases and V 1 base, and 9 bases lay outside the gene matches. Written as DNA, the CDR3 is TGTGCCAGCAGCTTAGACGGGGACAGGTACCGTCCCCAGCATTTT. Protein product: CASSLDGDRYRPQHF.

This clonotype showed up many times. The chain is built from TRBV12-2 and TRBJ2-3; the table names TRBD2, a call not compared with the DNA. TRBV12-2 is marked as a pseudogene. The CDR3 totals 16 residues. The CDR3 reads CASRLALAGAADTQYF. The CDR3 nucleotides read TGTGCAAGTCGCTTAGCGCTAGCGGGAGCGGCAGATACGCAGTATTTT.

This clonotype was detected only a few times. The rearrangement joins TRBV3-1 to TRBJ2-1; 8 nucleotides line up with TRBD2. V lost 4 bases to trimming and J lost 9 bases; unmatched junction nucleotides: 8. This CDR3 has 14 amino acids. The germline gives CDR1 LGHDT, CDR2 YNNKEL (reference sequence). The CDR3 protein is CASSLSREGGEQFF. In nucleotides, the CDR3 is TGTGCCAGCAGCCTCTCCCGGGAGGGAGGTGAGCAGTTCTTC.

The chain uses TRBV28 and TRBJ2-3, with D possibly TRBD1 on 5 matching bases. CDR3 size: 15 residues. Trimming took off 6 bases at V and 2 bases at J, with 15 bases between the two ends. CDR1 and CDR2 (germline): MDHEN, SYDVKM. The CDR3 DNA reads TGTGCCAGCAGCCGAAGTGACAGAAACACAGATACGCAGTATTTT. Translating it yields CASSRSDRNTDTQYF. The complete variable domain, with remaining parts taken from reference TRBV28 and TRBJ2-3, reads DVKVTQSSRYLVKRTGEKVFLECVQDMDHENMFWYRQDPGLGLRLIYFSYDVKMKEKGDIPEGYSVSREKKERFSLILESASTNQTSMYLCASSRSDRNTDTQYFGPGTRLTVL.

This clonotype was detected a few times. The chain links TRBV9 to TRBJ2-1, with 10 nucleotides matching TRBD2. Germline assignment: CDR1 SGDLS and CDR2 YYNGEE. CDR3 size: 15 residues. Unmatched junction bases numbered 4, after V lost 1 base and J lost 6 bases. The CDR3 region has the DNA TGTGCCAGCAGCGTACTAGCGGGAGTTGTCAATGAGCAGTTCTTC. It translates to CASSVLAGVVNEQFF.

This clonotype was picked up a small number of times. V is TRBV4-1 and J is TRBJ1-5, with TRBD1 matching 9 bases. This CDR3 spans 19 amino acids. The junction had 11 bases not matched to a gene; V was cut back by 0 bases and J by 2 bases. CDR1 is MGHRA, CDR2 YSYEKL, per germline. CDR3 in amino acids: CASSQDEQGARGGNQPQHF. The CDR3, as DNA: TGCGCCAGCAGCCAAGATGAACAGGGGGCGCGTGGGGGCAATCAGCCCCAGCATTTT.

This clonotype has at least ten counts. The chain combines TRBV27 with TRBJ2-7; 15 bases fit TRBD2. CDR1 and CDR2 (germline): MNHEY, SMNVEV (reference sequence). The CDR3 is 19 residues long. The ends lost 5 bases at V and 0 bases at J; junction bases unmatched: 11. This CDR3 is CASSPPGLAGGPRSYEQYF. CDR3 bases: TGTGCCAGCAGTCCCCCGGGACTAGCGGGAGGTCCACGCTCCTACGAGCAGTACTTC.

This clonotype has ten or more counts. The chain combines TRBV4-3 with TRBJ2-3; maybe TRBD1 (5 bases). V was shortened by 1 base and J by 6 bases, with 8 bases between the two germline ends. The germline V gene encodes CDR1 LGHNA and CDR2 YSLEER. The CDR3 has 13 amino acids. The CDR3 DNA reads as TGCGCCAGCAGCCAAGTAGGGGTGGATACGCAGTATTTT. Encoded protein: CASSQVGVDTQYF.